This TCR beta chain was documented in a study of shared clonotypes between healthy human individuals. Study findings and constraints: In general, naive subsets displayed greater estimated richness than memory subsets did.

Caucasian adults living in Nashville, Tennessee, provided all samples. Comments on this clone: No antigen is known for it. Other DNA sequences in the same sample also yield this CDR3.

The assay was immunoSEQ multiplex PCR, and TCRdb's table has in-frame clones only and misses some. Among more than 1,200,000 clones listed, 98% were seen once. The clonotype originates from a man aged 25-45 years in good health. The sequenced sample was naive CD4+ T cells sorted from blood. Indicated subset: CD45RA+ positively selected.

This CDR3 reads CASSLDRAYGYTF. The DNA for the CDR3 is TGCGCCAGCAGCTTGGACAGGGCCTATGGCTACACCTTC. The chain is built from TRBV5-1 and TRBJ1-2, with D perhaps matching TRBD1 (6 bases). There are 13 residues in the CDR3. Germline V CDR1 and CDR2: SGHRS, YFSETQ. The V end lost 0 bases, the J end lost 4 bases, and 7 bases lay between the germline ends.